This paragraph reports one TCR beta chain. The V end was cut by 7 bases, the J end by 2 bases, with 22 bases between. Germline V gene lookup returns CDR1 MDHEN and CDR2 SYDVKM. The CDR3 contains 17 residues. The sample is drawn from a study of control samples from healthy donors and cancer patients. Sequenced by immunoSEQ multiplex PCR; TCRdb stores in-frame clones only, minus some. This table has approximately 150,000 clones, over 85% appearing once. V gene TRBV28 combines with J gene TRBJ2-3, with a tentative D call TRBD1 (6 bases). Material for sequencing was PBMCs. The TCR sequence derives from a man over 45 with head and neck cancer. The CDR3 sequence: CASTSRGQPIPTDTQYF. In nucleotides, the CDR3 is TGTGCCAGCACTTCTCGAGGACAGCCAATTCCCACAGATACGCAGTATTTT.